A selection of T cell receptor beta chains follows, all from one sample in a study of PD-1 blockade in classical Hodgkin lymphoma. Profiled with immunoSEQ multiplex PCR; TCRdb holds only in-frame clones, not every one. The table lists around 29,000 clones, around 89% of them singletons. Sequences were obtained from CD4+ T cells from blood. The receptors derive from a human donor with classical Hodgkin lymphoma. CDR3s include the opening cysteine and the closing phenylalanine or tryptophan. The D gene is left open where the match is weak. Clone size is not always given. Where it is, it says once, few, many or a class for expanded clones.

clone_size,d_call,cdr3_length,v_call,j_call,cdr3_nt,cdr3_aa
.,.,19,TRBV21-1,TRBJ2-1,TGTGCCAGCAGCAAAGGGGGGGGCAGAACCCCTTCGTTATACAATGAGCAGTTCTTC,CASSKGGGRTPSLYNEQFF
.,.,14,TRBV9,TRBJ2-1,TGTGCCAGCAGCCCTTCCACTTCCTACAATGAGCAGTTCTTC,CASSPSTSYNEQFF
.,TRBD1,15,TRBV18,TRBJ1-5,TGTGCCAGCTCACCTCGACAGGGAAGCGGAGAGCCCCAGCATTTT,CASSPRQGSGEPQHF
few,TRBD1,13,TRBV28,TRBJ1-5,TGTGCCAGCAGTACAGGGGGGAATCAGCCCCAGCATTTT,CASSTGGNQPQHF
few,.,17,TRBV4-3,TRBJ2-5,TGCGCCAGCAGCCAAGATTATGGGGGAGAGGGGTGGGAGACCCAGTACTTC,CASSQDYGGEGWETQYF
.,.,13,TRBV6-5,TRBJ1-5,TGTGCCAGCAGTACTTTAGGGGATCAGCCCCAGCATTTT,CASSTLGDQPQHF
.,TRBD1,16,TRBV4-3,TRBJ1-2,TGCGCCAGCAGCCAGGAGAGATTTACAGGGGACTATGGCTACACCTTC,CASSQERFTGDYGYTF
.,.,14,TRBV7-2,TRBJ2-3,TGTGCCAGCAGCTCAAGGGGGGGAGTCGATACGCAGTATTTT,CASSSRGGVDTQYF
.,.,14,TRBV19,TRBJ1-4,TGTGCCAGTAGTATGGGGACGCATAATGAAAAACTGTTTTTT,CASSMGTHNEKLFF
.,.,14,TRBV5-1,TRBJ2-1,TGCGCCAGCAGGCCCGGGACTTCCTACAATGAGCAGTTCTTC,CASRPGTSYNEQFF
.,TRBD1,12,TRBV30,TRBJ2-4,TGTGCCTGGACCCCAGGGGGAAACATTCAGTACTTC,CAWTPGGNIQYF
.,TRBD1,13,TRBV29-1,TRBJ2-5,TGCAGCGTGAAAGGACAGGGGCAAGAGACCCAGTACTTC,CSVKGQGQETQYF
.,.,16,TRBV10-3,TRBJ2-7,TGTGCCATCAGTGAGTCGGGTTCGGGGGGCTACAGCGAGCAGTACTTC,CAISESGSGGYSEQYF
.,.,15,TRBV25-1,TRBJ2-1,TGTGCCAGCAGTGAATATTCGGACGCACACAATGAGCAGTTCTTC,CASSEYSDAHNEQFF
.,.,14,TRBV11-2,TRBJ2-7,TGTGCCAGCAGCTTAAATCAGGGGACCTACGAGCAGTACTTC,CASSLNQGTYEQYF
.,.,15,TRBV29-1,TRBJ2-1,TGCAGCGTTGGTGGTAGGAGGGACAACTACAATGAGCAGTTCTTC,CSVGGRRDNYNEQFF
once,TRBD2,16,TRBV5-1,TRBJ2-7,TGCGCCAGCAGCAGTAGACTAGCGGGAGGGTCCTACGAGCAGTACTTC,CASSSRLAGGSYEQYF
.,.,12,TRBV5-6,TRBJ2-1,TGTGCTTCGGGAGCATCCTACAATGAGCAGTTCTTC,CASGASYNEQFF
.,.,15,TRBV14,TRBJ1-1,TGTGCCAGCAGCCCCCGAGTTGACTTGCGGACTGAAGCTTTCTTT,CASSPRVDLRTEAFF
once,.,14,TRBV19,TRBJ1-1,TGTGCCAGTAGTATTTCGGGGGCTGGCACTGAAGCTTTCTTT,CASSISGAGTEAFF
.,TRBD1,14,TRBV28,TRBJ2-5,TGTGCCAGCCTCCGGGACAGGGTCGGCGAGACCCAGTACTTC,CASLRDRVGETQYF
.,TRBD2,15,TRBV7-2,TRBJ2-5,TGTGCCAGCAGCTTGGTGGGAGGGCCATCAGAGACCCAGTACTTC,CASSLVGGPSETQYF
.,TRBD1,13,TRBV2,TRBJ1-2,TGTGCCAGCAGCCCCACAGGGGACTATGGCTACACCTTC,CASSPTGDYGYTF
.,.,15,TRBV18,TRBJ1-2,TGTGCCAGCTCACTGATGGACTCCGCTCCCTATGGCTACACCTTC,CASSLMDSAPYGYTF
.,TRBD1,17,TRBV19,TRBJ2-2,TGTGCCAGTGGCACCGGGACAGGGGGCATGTACACCGGGGAGCTGTTTTTT,CASGTGTGGMYTGELFF
few,.,9,TRBV28,TRBJ1-1,TGTGCCTCTGGGCCCGCAGCTTTCTTT,CASGPAAFF
.,.,12,TRBV11-3,TRBJ2-7,TGTGCCAGCAGCCAGGAGGGGTACGAGCAGTACTTC,CASSQEGYEQYF